The 2 T cell receptor beta chains below all came from one sample that was sequenced in a study of blood T cell repertoires in COVID-19. Clones were sequenced by immunoSEQ multiplex PCR, and TCRdb holds only the in-frame ones, with some missing. The sample contains approximately 52,000 clones, under 90% of which appear only once. Sequences were obtained from peripheral blood. The receptors were sampled from a man aged 65 to 85 with acute or convalescent COVID-19.

The V gene is TRBV19, the J gene TRBJ2-6; a possible D gene is TRBD1 (5 bases). The CDR3 is made up of 15 amino acids. CDR1 is LNHDA, CDR2 SQIVND, per germline (reference sequence). Trimming stripped 10 bases from V and 0 bases from J, with 13 bases between. CDR3 in DNA: TGTGCCACGCGGACATACCACTCTGGGGCCAACGTCCTGACTTTC. Amino acid sequence: CATRTYHSGANVLTF. The variable domain in full, with the rest retrieved from reference TRBV19 and TRBJ2-6, is DGGITQSPKYLFRKEGQNVTLSCEQNLNHDAMYWYRQDPGQGLRLIYYSQIVNDFQKGDIAEGYSVSREKKESFPLTVTSAQKNPTAFYLCATRTYHSGANVLTFGAGSRLTVL.

V and J are TRBV19 and TRBJ1-6, with TRBD1 as a possible D gene (6 bases). Trimming left V 2 bases short and J 7 bases short, with 6 bases between. This CDR3 has 13 amino acids. Germline CDR1 is LNHDA and CDR2 is SQIVND (reference sequence). As DNA, the CDR3 is TGTGCCAGTAGTATACAGGGGAATTCACCCCTCCACTTT. Protein: CASSIQGNSPLHF.